This T cell receptor (beta chain) was sequenced in a study of CD8 T cells in Susac syndrome. A quantity of roughly 0.5 to 1 ug RNA underwent reverse transcription using random hexamers. immunoSEQ multiplex PCR amplified TCR beta CDR3 across 54 Vbeta, 13 Jbeta. TCRdb re-called the immunoSEQ multiplex PCR reads through MiXCR, storing one row per CDR3 protein. The data show roughly 200,000 distinct CDR3 sequences, about 95% seen once. The CDR3 runs to 14 residues. Germline V gene lookup returns CDR1 DFQATT and CDR2 SNEGSKA (reference sequence). The V end lost 6 bases, the J end lost 4 bases, and 19 bases lay between the germline ends. The study sequenced TCR beta in blood CD8+ and CD4+ T cells.

This receptor was taken from a human donor in good health. The sequenced material came from CD4+ T cells from PBMCs. The J gene is TRBJ2-7, the V gene TRBV20-1, with D possibly called TRBD1 or TRBD2 (5 bases each). This CDR3 is CSAHRGRVGYEQYF. CDR3 DNA: TGCAGTGCCCATCGGGGCAGGGTCGGGTACGAGCAGTACTTC.